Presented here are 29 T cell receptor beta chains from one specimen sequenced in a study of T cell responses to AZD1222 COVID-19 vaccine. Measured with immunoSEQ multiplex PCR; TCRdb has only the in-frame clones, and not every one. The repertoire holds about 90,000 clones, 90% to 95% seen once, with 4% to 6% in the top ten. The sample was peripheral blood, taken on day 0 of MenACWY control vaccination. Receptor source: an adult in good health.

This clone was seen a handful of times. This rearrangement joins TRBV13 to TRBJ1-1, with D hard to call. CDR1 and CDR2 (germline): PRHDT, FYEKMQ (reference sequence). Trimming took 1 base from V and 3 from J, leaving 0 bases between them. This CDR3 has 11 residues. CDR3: CASSLDTEAFF. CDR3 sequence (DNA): TGTGCCAGCAGCTTAGACACTGAAGCTTTCTTT.

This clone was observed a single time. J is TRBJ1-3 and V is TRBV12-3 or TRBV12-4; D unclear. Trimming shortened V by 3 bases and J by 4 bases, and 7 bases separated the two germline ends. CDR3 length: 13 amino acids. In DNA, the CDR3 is TGTGCCAGCAGTTTCAGGCCCGGAAACACCATATATTTT. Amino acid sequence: CASSFRPGNTIYF.

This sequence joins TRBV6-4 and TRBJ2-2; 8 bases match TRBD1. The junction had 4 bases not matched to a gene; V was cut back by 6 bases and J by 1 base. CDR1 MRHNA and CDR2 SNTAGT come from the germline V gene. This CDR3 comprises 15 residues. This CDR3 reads CASSQQGGNTGELFF. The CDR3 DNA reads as TGTGCCAGCAGCCAACAGGGGGGGAACACCGGGGAGCTGTTTTTT.

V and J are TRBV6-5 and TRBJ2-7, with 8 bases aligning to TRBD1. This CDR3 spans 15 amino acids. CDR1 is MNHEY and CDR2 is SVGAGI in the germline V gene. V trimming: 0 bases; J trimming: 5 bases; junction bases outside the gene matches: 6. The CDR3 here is CASSYSTGVGHEQYF. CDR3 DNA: TGTGCCAGCAGTTACTCGACAGGGGTGGGCCACGAGCAGTACTTC.

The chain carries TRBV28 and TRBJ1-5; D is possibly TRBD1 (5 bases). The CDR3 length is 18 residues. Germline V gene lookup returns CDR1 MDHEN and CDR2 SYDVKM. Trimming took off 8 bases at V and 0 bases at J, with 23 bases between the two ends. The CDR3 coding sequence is TGTGCCAGCCCATCTATTGGGGCTAGGCAAGATAGCAATCAGCCCCAGCATTTT. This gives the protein CASPSIGARQDSNQPQHF.

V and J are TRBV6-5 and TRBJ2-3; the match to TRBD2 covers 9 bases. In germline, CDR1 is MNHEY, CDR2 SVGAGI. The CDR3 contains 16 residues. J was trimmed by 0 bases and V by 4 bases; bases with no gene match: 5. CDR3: CASSSIGLASTDTQYF. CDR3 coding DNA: TGTGCCAGCAGTTCAATCGGACTAGCGAGCACAGATACGCAGTATTTT.

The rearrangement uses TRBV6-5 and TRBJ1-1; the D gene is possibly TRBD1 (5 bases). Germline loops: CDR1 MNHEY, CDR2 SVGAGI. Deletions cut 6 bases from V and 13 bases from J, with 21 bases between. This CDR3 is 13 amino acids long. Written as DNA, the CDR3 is TGTGCCAGCAGACGAAAAAACGGGGGTCGGAGTTTCTTT. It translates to CASRRKNGGRSFF.

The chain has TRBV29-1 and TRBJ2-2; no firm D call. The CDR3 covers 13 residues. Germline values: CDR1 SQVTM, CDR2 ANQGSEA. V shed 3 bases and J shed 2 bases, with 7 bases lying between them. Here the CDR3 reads CSVEGSNTGELFF. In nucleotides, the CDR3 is TGCAGCGTTGAGGGCAGCAACACCGGGGAGCTGTTTTTT.

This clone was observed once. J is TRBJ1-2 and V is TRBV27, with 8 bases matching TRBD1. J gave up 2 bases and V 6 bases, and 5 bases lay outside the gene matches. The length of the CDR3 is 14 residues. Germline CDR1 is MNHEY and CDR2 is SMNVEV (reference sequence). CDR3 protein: CASRRTGQNYGYTF. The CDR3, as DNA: TGTGCCAGCAGGCGGACAGGGCAAAACTATGGCTACACCTTC.

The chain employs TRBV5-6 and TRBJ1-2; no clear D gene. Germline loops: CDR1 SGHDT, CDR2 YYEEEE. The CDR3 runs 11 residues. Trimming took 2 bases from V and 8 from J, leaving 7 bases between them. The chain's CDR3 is CASSFVDGYTF. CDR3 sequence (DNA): TGTGCCAGCAGCTTTGTTGACGGCTACACCTTC.

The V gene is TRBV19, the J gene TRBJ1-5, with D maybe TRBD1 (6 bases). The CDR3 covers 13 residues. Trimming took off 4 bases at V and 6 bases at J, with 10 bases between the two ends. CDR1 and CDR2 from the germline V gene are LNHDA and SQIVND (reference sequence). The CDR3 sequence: CASSRQVRQPQHF. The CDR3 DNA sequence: TGTGCCAGTAGTAGACAGGTCCGTCAGCCCCAGCATTTT. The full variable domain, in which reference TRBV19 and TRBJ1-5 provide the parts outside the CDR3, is DGGITQSPKYLFRKEGQNVTLSCEQNLNHDAMYWYRQDPGQGLRLIYYSQIVNDFQKGDIAEGYSVSREKKESFPLTVTSAQKNPTAFYLCASSRQVRQPQHFGDGTRLSIL.

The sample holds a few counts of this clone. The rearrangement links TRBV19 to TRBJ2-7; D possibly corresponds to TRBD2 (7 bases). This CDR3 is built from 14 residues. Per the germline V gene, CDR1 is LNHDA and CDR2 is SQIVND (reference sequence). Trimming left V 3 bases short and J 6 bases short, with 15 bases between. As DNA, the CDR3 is TGTGCCAGTAGTATGACAGGCTCGGGGGGCGAGCAGTACTTC. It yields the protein CASSMTGSGGEQYF.

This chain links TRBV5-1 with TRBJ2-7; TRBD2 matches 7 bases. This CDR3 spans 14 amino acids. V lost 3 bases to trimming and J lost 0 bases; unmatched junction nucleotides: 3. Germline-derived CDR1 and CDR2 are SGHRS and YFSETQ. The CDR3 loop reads CASSSSGNSYEQYF. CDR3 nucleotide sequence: TGCGCCAGCAGCTCAAGCGGGAACTCCTACGAGCAGTACTTC.

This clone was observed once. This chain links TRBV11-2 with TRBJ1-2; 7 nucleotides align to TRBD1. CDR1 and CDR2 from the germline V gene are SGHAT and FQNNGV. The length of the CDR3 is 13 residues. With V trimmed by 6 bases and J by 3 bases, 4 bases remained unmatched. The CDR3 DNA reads TGTGCCAGCAGTCGACAGGGCTACTATGGCTACACCTTC. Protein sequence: CASSRQGYYGYTF.

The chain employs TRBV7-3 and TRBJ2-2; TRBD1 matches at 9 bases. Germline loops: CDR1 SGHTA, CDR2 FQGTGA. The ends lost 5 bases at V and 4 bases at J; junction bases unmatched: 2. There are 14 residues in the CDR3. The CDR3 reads CASSRDRATGELFF. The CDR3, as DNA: TGTGCCAGCAGCAGGGACAGGGCCACCGGGGAGCTGTTTTTT.

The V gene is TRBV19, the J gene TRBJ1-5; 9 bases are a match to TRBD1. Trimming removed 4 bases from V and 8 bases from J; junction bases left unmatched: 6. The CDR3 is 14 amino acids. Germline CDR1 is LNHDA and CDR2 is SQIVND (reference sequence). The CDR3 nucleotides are TGTGCCAGTAGTACTAACAGGGGGCAGGAGCCCCAGCATTTT. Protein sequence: CASSTNRGQEPQHF.

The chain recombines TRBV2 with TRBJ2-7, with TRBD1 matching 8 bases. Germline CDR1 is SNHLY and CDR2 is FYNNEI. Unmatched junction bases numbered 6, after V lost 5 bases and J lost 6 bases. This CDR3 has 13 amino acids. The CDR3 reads CASSPDRAREQYF. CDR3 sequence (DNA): TGTGCCAGCAGTCCGGACAGGGCTCGCGAGCAGTACTTC.

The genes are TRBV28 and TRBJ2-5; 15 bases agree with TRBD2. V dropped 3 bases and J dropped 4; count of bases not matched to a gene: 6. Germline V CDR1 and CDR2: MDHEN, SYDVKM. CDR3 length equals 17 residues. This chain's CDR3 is CASSLRTSGRVVETQYF. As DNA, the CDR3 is TGTGCCAGCAGTTTGCGGACTAGCGGGAGGGTAGTAGAGACCCAGTACTTC.

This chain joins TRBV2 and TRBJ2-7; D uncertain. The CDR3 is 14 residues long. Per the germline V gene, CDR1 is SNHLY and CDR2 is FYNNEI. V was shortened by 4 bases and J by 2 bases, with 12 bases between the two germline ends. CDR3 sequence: CASSVTLSAYEQYF. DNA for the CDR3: TGTGCCAGCAGTGTAACGTTGTCAGCCTACGAGCAGTACTTC.

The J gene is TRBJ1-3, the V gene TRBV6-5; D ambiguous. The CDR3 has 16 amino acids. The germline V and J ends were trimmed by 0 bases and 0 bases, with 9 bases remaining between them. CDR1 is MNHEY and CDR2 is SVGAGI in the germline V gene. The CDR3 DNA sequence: TGTGCCAGCAGTTACTCGGTCTCGAGCTCTGGAAACACCATATATTTT. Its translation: CASSYSVSSSGNTIYF.

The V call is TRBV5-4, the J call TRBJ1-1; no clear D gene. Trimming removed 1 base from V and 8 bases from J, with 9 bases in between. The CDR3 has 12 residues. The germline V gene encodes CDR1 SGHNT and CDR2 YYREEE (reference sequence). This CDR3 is CASSLPGQEAFF. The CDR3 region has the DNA TGTGCCAGCAGCTTGCCTGGGCAGGAAGCTTTCTTT.

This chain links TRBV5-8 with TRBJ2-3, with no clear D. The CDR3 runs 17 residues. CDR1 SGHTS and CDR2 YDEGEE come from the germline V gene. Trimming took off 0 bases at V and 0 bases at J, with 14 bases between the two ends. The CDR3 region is CASSLDALPISTDTQYF. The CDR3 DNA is TGTGCCAGCAGCTTGGATGCCTTACCCATTAGCACAGATACGCAGTATTTT.

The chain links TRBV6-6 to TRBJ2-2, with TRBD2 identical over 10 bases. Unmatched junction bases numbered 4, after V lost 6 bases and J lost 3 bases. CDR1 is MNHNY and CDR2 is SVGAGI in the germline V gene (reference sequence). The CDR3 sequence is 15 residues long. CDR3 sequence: CASRVAGGHTGELFF. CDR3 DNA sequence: TGTGCCAGCAGGGTAGCGGGGGGACACACCGGGGAGCTGTTTTTT.

The CDR3 DNA reads TGCGCCAGCGCTCGGACCGCCCAGAACACTGAAGCTTTCTTT. Amino acids: CASARTAQNTEAFF. The genes are TRBV5-1 and TRBJ1-1; no firm D call. V lost 7 bases and J 1 base, leaving 14 bases between the germline ends. Germline lookup yields CDR1 SGHRS and CDR2 YFSETQ. This CDR3 region has 14 residues. The full variable domain, in which reference TRBV5-1 and TRBJ1-1 provide the parts outside the CDR3, is KAGVTQTPRYLIKTRGQQVTLSCSPISGHRSVSWYQQTPGQGLQFLFEYFSETQRNKGNFPGRFSGRQFSNSRSEMNVSTLELGDSALYLCASARTAQNTEAFFGQGTRLTVV.

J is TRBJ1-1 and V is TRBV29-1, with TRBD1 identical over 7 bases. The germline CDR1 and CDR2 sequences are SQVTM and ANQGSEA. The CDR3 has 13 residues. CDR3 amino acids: CNAQRGRGTEAFF. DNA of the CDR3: TGCAACGCTCAGAGGGGGCGAGGTACTGAAGCTTTCTTT.

The CDR3 bases are TGTGCCAGCAGTTCACAGGGGGACCAGCCCCAGCATTTT. This encodes CASSSQGDQPQHF. The chain employs TRBV28 and TRBJ1-5, with 8 bases fitting TRBD1. The germline gives CDR1 MDHEN, CDR2 SYDVKM. With 4 bases clipped from V and 7 bases from J, the junction kept 3 bases outside the gene matches. The CDR3 is made up of 13 amino acids. The variable domain in full, with the rest retrieved from reference TRBV28 and TRBJ1-5, is DVKVTQSSRYLVKRTGEKVFLECVQDMDHENMFWYRQDPGLGLRLIYFSYDVKMKEKGDIPEGYSVSREKKERFSLILESASTNQTSMYLCASSSQGDQPQHFGDGTRLSIL.

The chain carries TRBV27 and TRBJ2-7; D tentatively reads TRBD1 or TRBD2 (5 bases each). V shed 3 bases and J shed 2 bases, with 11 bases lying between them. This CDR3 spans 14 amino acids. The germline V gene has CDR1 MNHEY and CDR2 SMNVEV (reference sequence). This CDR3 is CASSFSWGTYEQYF. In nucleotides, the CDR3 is TGTGCCAGCAGTTTCTCTTGGGGGACCTACGAGCAGTACTTC.

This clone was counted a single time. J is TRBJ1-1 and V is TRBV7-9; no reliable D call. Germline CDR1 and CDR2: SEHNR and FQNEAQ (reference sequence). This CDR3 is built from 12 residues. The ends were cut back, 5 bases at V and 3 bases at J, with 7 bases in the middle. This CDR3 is CASSQRDTEAFF. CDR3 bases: TGTGCCAGCAGCCAGCGGGACACTGAAGCTTTCTTT.

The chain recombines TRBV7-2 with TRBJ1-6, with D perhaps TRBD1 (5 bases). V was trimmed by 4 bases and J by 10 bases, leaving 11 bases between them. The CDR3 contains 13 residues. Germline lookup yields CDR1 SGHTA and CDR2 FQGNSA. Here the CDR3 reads CASSSMGGSPLHF. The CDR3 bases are TGTGCCAGCAGCTCAATGGGGGGGTCACCCCTCCACTTT.